The 12 T cell receptor beta chains given below trace back to one sample, sequenced in a study of T cell clones after liver transplantation. Assay used: immunoSEQ multiplex PCR; TCRdb lists only in-frame clones, some missing. Among more than 95,000 clones, roughly four fifths were seen once, and the ten largest hold about 0.89%. The sample in question was CD4+ T cells from blood, obtained before liver transplant. The origin of the receptors is a human donor who received a liver transplant.

The chain carries TRBV27 and TRBJ2-5; 14 nucleotides match TRBD2. CDR1 MNHEY and CDR2 SMNVEV come from the germline V gene (reference sequence). CDR3 length: 15 residues. The J segment lost 1 base and the V segment lost 8 bases, leaving 3 bases of the junction unmatched. CDR3 residues: CASRGLAGGQETQYF. The CDR3 bases are TGTGCCAGCCGAGGACTAGCGGGAGGCCAAGAGACCCAGTACTTC.

V usage is TRBV27 and J usage is TRBJ1-5; D is undetermined. Germline V gene sequence: CDR1 MNHEY, CDR2 SMNVEV (reference sequence). V lost 0 bases, J lost 2 bases, and 2 bases lay in between. This CDR3 region has 13 residues. CDR3 in amino acids: CASSLSGNQPQHF. In DNA form, the CDR3 reads TGTGCCAGCAGTTTATCAGGCAATCAGCCCCAGCATTTT.

This chain links TRBV6-5 with TRBJ1-3, with a weak D call TRBD1 (6 bases). This CDR3 comprises 13 residues. From germline, CDR1 is MNHEY and CDR2 SVGAGI. The germline V and J ends were trimmed by 5 bases and 3 bases, with 8 bases remaining between them. CDR3 nucleotide sequence: TGTGCCAGCAGTCGGGACATTGGAAACACCATATATTTT. Translated, it gives CASSRDIGNTIYF.

This chain connects TRBV5-1 to TRBJ2-5; a possible D gene is TRBD2 (6 bases). V was shortened by 4 bases and J by 2 bases, with 12 bases between the two germline ends. The CDR3 loop spans 14 amino acids. CDR1 is SGHRS and CDR2 is YFSETQ in the germline V gene. CDR3 amino acids: CASSIGDLQETQYF. CDR3 in DNA: TGCGCCAGCAGCATAGGGGACTTGCAAGAGACCCAGTACTTC.

The chain is built from TRBV6-5 and TRBJ2-1; D is undetermined. V gave up 7 bases and J gave up 5 bases, with 15 bases separating them. Germline V CDR1 and CDR2: MNHEY, SVGAGI. The CDR3 runs to 14 residues. The CDR3 reads CASISPATNNEQFF. In DNA form, the CDR3 reads TGTGCCAGCATCTCCCCGGCCACTAACAATGAGCAGTTCTTC.

The chain has TRBV5-1 and TRBJ2-2; D not certain. Germline CDR1 is SGHRS and CDR2 is YFSETQ. The CDR3 spans 16 residues. V lost 6 bases and J lost 2, with 17 bases in between. CDR3 protein: CASNPGGRVNTGELFF. For the CDR3, the DNA is TGCGCCAGCAACCCCGGCGGAAGGGTTAACACCGGGGAGCTGTTTTTT.

The chain joins TRBV7-8 to TRBJ2-3; 9 bases line up with TRBD1. CDR1 SGHVS and CDR2 FQNEAQ come from the germline V gene. This CDR3 has 15 amino acids. V lost 6 bases, J lost 7 bases, and 11 bases stayed unmatched. CDR3 protein: CASSGGQGSINTQYF. The CDR3, as DNA: TGTGCCAGCAGTGGAGGACAGGGGTCGATAAATACGCAGTATTTT.

DNA for the CDR3: TGTGCCAGCAAAATACAGCCATCTGGAAACACCATATATTTT. Protein product: CASKIQPSGNTIYF. The rearrangement joins TRBV6-5 to TRBJ1-3; D gene uncertain. Germline lookup yields CDR1 MNHEY and CDR2 SVGAGI. The ends were cut back, 7 bases at V and 1 base at J, with 11 bases in the middle. The CDR3 totals 14 residues.

The genes are TRBV19 and TRBJ2-7; 10 bases agree with TRBD1. The CDR3 sequence is 14 residues long. CDR1 is LNHDA and CDR2 is SQIVND in the germline V gene (reference sequence). V shed 1 base and J 5 bases; nucleotides not matched to a gene: 2. CDR3 nucleotides: TGTGCCAGTAGTATAGGAGGGACAGGGGACGAGCAGTACTTC. Its protein is CASSIGGTGDEQYF.

This clone was detected once. The chain uses TRBV11-2 and TRBJ1-2, with 8 bases lining up with TRBD1. Trimming at V came to 4 bases and at J to 4 bases, leaving 5 bases not matched to a gene. In germline, CDR1 is SGHAT, CDR2 FQNNGV. CDR3 length: 14 amino acids. The CDR3 DNA reads as TGTGCCAGCAGCTCGATCGGGACAGGCTATGGCTACACCTTC. This codes for CASSSIGTGYGYTF. Supplemented by reference TRBV11-2 and TRBJ1-2, the full variable domain reads EAGVAQSPRYKIIEKRQSVAFWCNPISGHATLYWYQQILGQGPKLLIQFQNNGVVDDSQLPKDRFSAERLKGVDSTLKIQPAKLEDSAVYLCASSSIGTGYGYTFGSGTRLTVV.

The J gene is TRBJ2-2, the V gene TRBV27; D is tentatively TRBD1 or TRBD2 (5 bases each). Deletions cut 9 bases from V and 1 base from J, with 15 bases between. Germline CDR1 MNHEY, CDR2 SMNVEV (reference sequence). This CDR3 contains 15 residues. CDR3 DNA sequence: TGTGCCAGTTCGGCCGGGACCAGGAACACCGGGGAGCTGTTTTTT. Its protein product is CASSAGTRNTGELFF.

This chain connects TRBV7-8 to TRBJ1-3, with D hard to call. Germline CDR1 is SGHVS and CDR2 is FQNEAQ. The ends were cut back, 1 base at V and 0 bases at J, with 10 bases in the middle. The CDR3 extends over 16 amino acids. CDR3 sequence: CASSLVHLASGNTIYF. In DNA, the CDR3 is TGTGCCAGCAGCTTAGTTCATCTCGCCTCTGGAAACACCATATATTTT.